This is a list of T cell receptor beta chains from one sample in a study of shared clonotypes between healthy human individuals. Generated by immunoSEQ multiplex PCR, the TCRdb table keeps only in-frame clones and is missing some. This sample carries some 500,000 clones, 96% of them seen once, and the ten largest clones take about 0.064%. The specimen sequenced was naive CD4+ T cells sorted from blood. Receptor source: a woman aged 25 to 39 in good health. The CDR3 runs from the conserved cysteine through the conserved F or W. D genes are given only for firm matches. Clone size is stated in some rows and not others, as once, few, many or a class when expanded.

clone size,D gene,J gene,V gene,CDR3 protein,CDR3 DNA
.,.,TRBJ2-1,TRBV28,CASREGQRYNEQFF,TGTGCCAGCAGGGAGGGTCAGCGGTACAATGAGCAGTTCTTC
.,.,TRBJ1-4,TRBV7-9,CASSTSTEKLFF,TGTGCCAGCAGCACGAGTACTGAAAAACTGTTTTTT
.,.,TRBJ1-1,TRBV27,CASRSNREPFEAFF,TGTGCCAGCAGATCCAACAGGGAACCTTTTGAAGCTTTCTTT
.,.,TRBJ2-2,TRBV10-3,CAITPTGVTNTGELFF,TGTGCCATCACCCCGACAGGAGTGACGAACACCGGGGAGCTGTTTTTT
.,TRBD2,TRBJ2-5,TRBV7-9,CASSLAGGAETQYF,TGTGCCAGCAGCTTAGCGGGAGGGGCAGAGACCCAGTACTTC
.,.,TRBJ2-1,TRBV29-1,CSVDPSVLVDEQFF,TGCAGCGTTGACCCCTCGGTCCTGGTGGATGAGCAGTTCTTC
.,.,TRBJ1-5,TRBV5-8,CASGTGNQPQHF,TGTGCCAGCGGGACGGGCAATCAGCCCCAGCATTTT
once,.,TRBJ2-5,TRBV28,CASSLSTKETQYF,TGTGCCAGCAGTTTATCAACTAAAGAGACCCAGTACTTC
few,TRBD2,TRBJ2-7,TRBV9,CASSVTSGSSMDEQYF,TGTGCCAGCAGCGTCACTAGCGGGAGTTCTATGGACGAGCAGTACTTC
.,TRBD1,TRBJ1-2,TRBV19,CATTLGTGLNYGYTF,TGTGCCACCACATTGGGGACAGGGCTAAACTATGGCTACACCTTC
.,TRBD2,TRBJ2-7,TRBV7-9,CASSLPGGDEQYF,TGTGCCAGCAGCCTGCCGGGGGGAGACGAGCAGTACTTC
.,.,TRBJ1-2,TRBV15,CATSRGAGSLLSYTF,TGTGCCACCAGCAGGGGCGCTGGATCCTTGTTAAGCTACACCTTC
.,.,TRBJ2-2,TRBV28,CASSFQGNTGELFF,TGTGCCAGCAGTTTTCAGGGGAACACCGGGGAGCTGTTTTTT
.,.,TRBJ2-2,TRBV7-9,CASSLSAGELFF,TGTGCCAGCAGCTTATCCGCCGGGGAGCTGTTTTTT
.,.,TRBJ2-2,TRBV5-4,CASSRGITGELFF,TGTGCCAGCAGCCGGGGAATCACCGGGGAGCTGTTTTTT
.,.,TRBJ2-3,TRBV12-1,CATGRGGTDTQYF,TGTGCCACAGGGAGGGGTGGGACAGATACGCAGTATTTT
.,.,TRBJ1-4,TRBV28,CASSSGNEKLFF,TGTGCCAGCAGTTCTGGGAATGAAAAACTGTTTTTT
once,.,TRBJ2-1,TRBV27,CASSFRRGLDNEQFF,TGTGCCAGCAGTTTTAGGCGCGGCCTAGACAATGAGCAGTTCTTC
.,TRBD1,TRBJ2-2,TRBV7-9,CASSSGQGMNTGELFF,TGTGCCAGCAGCTCGGGACAGGGGATGAACACCGGGGAGCTGTTTTTT
.,.,TRBJ1-1,TRBV7-2,CASSQTWINTEAFF,TGTGCCAGCAGCCAGACTTGGATCAACACTGAAGCTTTCTTT
once,.,TRBJ1-3,TRBV7-2,CASSLGRTTNGNTIYF,TGTGCCAGCAGCCTGGGACGGACGACCAATGGAAACACCATATATTTT
.,.,TRBJ2-1,TRBV28,CASKGASRGFDEQFF,TGTGCCAGCAAGGGAGCGAGTCGTGGGTTCGATGAGCAGTTCTTC
.,TRBD2,TRBJ2-1,TRBV2,CASSDPLLAGVADEQFF,TGTGCCAGCAGTGACCCACTTCTAGCGGGAGTGGCCGATGAGCAGTTCTTC